This T cell receptor (beta chain) came from a study of T cells after yellow fever vaccination. Broader study findings: Some clonotypes, a small share, were shared between CD4 and CD8 compartments. In FACS-sorted repertoires, abundant clonotypes from the bulk population could appear as contaminants.

The V gene lost 4 bases and the J gene lost 2 bases, with 13 bases spanning the gap. Per germline, CDR1 SGHRS and CDR2 YFSETQ. The CDR3 contains 14 residues. This clonotype was counted a few times. Antigen: not known. TCRdb used MiXCR to reprocess the 5' RACE reads, holding one entry per CDR3 protein. The repertoire holds a few hundred thousand distinct CDR3 sequences, with roughly 9.4% as singletons. The sample here was PBMCs, taken on the day of the first yellow fever vaccination. This sequence originates from a young man who received the YFV17D yellow fever vaccine. The rearrangement uses TRBV5-1 and TRBJ2-7, with D tentatively TRBD2 (5 bases). This CDR3 reads CASSERTPTYEQYF. DNA for the CDR3: TGCGCCAGCAGCGAAAGGACTCCGACCTACGAGCAGTACTTC. The full variable domain, rest sourced from reference TRBV5-1 and TRBJ2-7, is KAGVTQTPRYLIKTRGQQVTLSCSPISGHRSVSWYQQTPGQGLQFLFEYFSETQRNKGNFPGRFSGRQFSNSRSEMNVSTLELGDSALYLCASSERTPTYEQYFGPGTRLTVT.